These 32 T cell receptor beta chains came from one sample sequenced in a study of cytomegalovirus exposure and HLA in healthy donors. The PCR made use of 60 Vbeta and 13 Jbeta primers. TCRdb's copy holds only in-frame clones and misses some; the assay was immunoSEQ multiplex PCR. The sample includes 150,000 to 200,000 clones, around four fifths seen only once; the top ten take 4.8%. The sequencing sample was made of PBMCs. The receptors originated from a girl aged 5-17 years in good health and CMV-seropositive.

The chain joins TRBV2 to TRBJ1-2; D is undetermined. Trimming stripped 6 bases from V and 2 bases from J, with 10 bases between. The CDR3 consists of 13 residues. Per germline, CDR1 SNHLY and CDR2 FYNNEI. In nucleotides, the CDR3 is TGTGCCAGCAGCCGCAGCGTAAACTATGGCTACACCTTC. The encoded protein is CASSRSVNYGYTF.

The genes are TRBV5-1 and TRBJ1-4; 9 positions match TRBD1. The junction had 7 bases not matched to a gene; V was cut back by 2 bases and J by 5 bases. The CDR3 loop spans 16 amino acids. Germline CDR1 is SGHRS and CDR2 is YFSETQ. In DNA form, the CDR3 reads TGCGCCAGCAGCTTCGGAAGGACAGGGGAAAATGAAAAACTGTTTTTT. Translating it yields CASSFGRTGENEKLFF.

The V and J genes are TRBV19 and TRBJ1-5, with 9 bases identical to TRBD1. The CDR3 extends over 16 amino acids. The V gene end was trimmed by 3 bases and the J gene end by 6 bases; junction bases not matched to a gene: 9. Germline V gene lookup returns CDR1 LNHDA and CDR2 SQIVND (reference sequence). The CDR3 DNA reads as TGTGCCAGTAGTATGGGTTTGACAGGGGGTGGTCAGCCCCAGCATTTT. It is translated as CASSMGLTGGGQPQHF. The full variable domain, its missing parts supplied by reference TRBV19 and TRBJ1-5, is DGGITQSPKYLFRKEGQNVTLSCEQNLNHDAMYWYRQDPGQGLRLIYYSQIVNDFQKGDIAEGYSVSREKKESFPLTVTSAQKNPTAFYLCASSMGLTGGGQPQHFGDGTRLSIL.

This chain uses TRBV10-3 with TRBJ1-4, with TRBD1 matching over 12 bases. After removal of 8 bases from V and 3 bases from J, the junction contained 7 bases not matched to a gene. The CDR3 sequence is 16 residues long. Germline V gene sequence: CDR1 ENHRY, CDR2 SYGVKD. CDR3 loop: CAIGTGGPRANEKLFF. CDR3 coding DNA: TGTGCCATCGGGACAGGGGGCCCGCGGGCTAATGAAAAACTGTTTTTT.

The CDR3 is CASSLQVANYGYTF. In DNA form, the CDR3 reads TGTGCCAGTAGTCTTCAGGTTGCTAACTATGGCTACACCTTC. This rearrangement joins TRBV19 to TRBJ1-2; D not certain. The V and J ends lost 5 bases and 0 bases respectively, with 10 bases between them. CDR1 and CDR2 from the germline V gene are LNHDA and SQIVND (reference sequence). This CDR3 region has 14 residues.

The V gene is TRBV7-3, the J gene TRBJ1-2, with 10 bases aligning to TRBD1. Germline CDR1 is SGHTA and CDR2 is FQGTGA. The V segment lost 5 bases and the J segment 1 base; nucleotides outside the gene matches: 4. The CDR3 spans 15 residues. The DNA of the CDR3 is TGTGCCAGCAGCCGCGACAGGGGGCGTAACTATGGCTACACCTTC. It codes for CASSRDRGRNYGYTF. Looking up the rest from reference TRBV7-3 and TRBJ1-2 gives the full variable domain: GAGVSQTPSNKVTEKGKYVELRCDPISGHTALYWYRQSLGQGPEFLIYFQGTGAADDSGLPNDRFFAVRPEGSVSTLKIQRTERGDSAVYLCASSRDRGRNYGYTFGSGTRLTVV.

This chain's CDR3 is CASSPGLPTYEQYF. The CDR3 coding sequence is TGTGCCAGCAGCCCGGGACTACCTACCTACGAGCAGTACTTC. This chain joins TRBV6-5 and TRBJ2-7, with 7 bases fitting TRBD2. V gave up 6 bases and J gave up 2 bases; unmatched junction bases: 7. Germline V gene sequence: CDR1 MNHEY, CDR2 SVGAGI. This CDR3 contains 14 residues.

The chain employs TRBV7-9 and TRBJ2-5, with a tentative D call TRBD2 (6 bases). CDR1 and CDR2 from the germline V gene are SEHNR and FQNEAQ (reference sequence). The CDR3 is 14 amino acids. The V and J ends lost 5 bases and 0 bases respectively, with 10 bases between them. The CDR3 sequence is CASSRRLDQETQYF. In DNA, the CDR3 is TGTGCCAGCAGCCGTCGACTAGACCAAGAGACCCAGTACTTC.

The chain recombines TRBV10-3 with TRBJ2-1; possible D gene TRBD2, 5 bases. This CDR3 is built from 15 residues. Trimming took 2 bases from V and 5 from J, leaving 13 bases between them. The germline gives CDR1 ENHRY, CDR2 SYGVKD. The CDR3 nucleotides are TGTGCCATCAGTGAGCCCAATAGCGCCGACAATGAGCAGTTCTTC. It is translated as CAISEPNSADNEQFF.

This chain connects TRBV2 to TRBJ1-1, with a weak D call TRBD1 (5 bases). The germline V and J ends were trimmed by 6 bases and 0 bases, with 11 bases remaining between them. This CDR3 comprises 14 residues. Germline CDR1 is SNHLY and CDR2 is FYNNEI. The CDR3 region has the DNA TGTGCCAGCAGCCGGACGGACATGAACACTGAAGCTTTCTTT. Amino acid sequence: CASSRTDMNTEAFF.

V gene TRBV4-1 combines with J gene TRBJ1-1; 10 positions match TRBD1. The CDR3 sequence is 19 residues long. CDR1 is MGHRA and CDR2 is YSYEKL in the germline V gene. J was trimmed by 4 bases and V by 3 bases; bases with no gene match: 17. The chain's CDR3 is CASSQVIIGTGVFGTEAFF. DNA for the CDR3: TGCGCCAGCAGCCAGGTCATCATCGGGACAGGGGTTTTCGGCACTGAAGCTTTCTTT.

The genes are TRBV7-6 and TRBJ2-3, with 8 positions matching TRBD2. CDR1 SGHVS and CDR2 FNYEAQ come from the germline V gene. V lost 1 base, J lost 0 bases, and 9 bases stayed unmatched. This CDR3 spans 18 amino acids. The CDR3 protein is CASSLVGGGSPSTDTQYF. The CDR3 DNA reads as TGTGCCAGCAGCTTAGTTGGCGGGGGGTCGCCTAGCACAGATACGCAGTATTTT.

This clone was seen only a few times. The chain joins TRBV28 to TRBJ1-1; tentatively, D is TRBD1 (5 bases). The CDR3 is made up of 14 amino acids. The V end was cut by 5 bases, the J end by 6 bases, with 16 bases between. Germline CDR1 MDHEN, CDR2 SYDVKM. This chain's CDR3 is CASSSNRPEAEAFF. In nucleotides, the CDR3 is TGTGCCAGCAGTAGCAACAGGCCCGAAGCTGAAGCTTTCTTT.

This clone was seen only a few times. This CDR3 reads CAWSVRGSEANEKLFF. CDR3 DNA: TGTGCCTGGAGTGTAAGGGGGTCCGAAGCTAATGAAAAACTGTTTTTT. This chain links TRBV30 with TRBJ1-4, with a possible D match to TRBD1 (6 bases). CDR1 GTSNPN and CDR2 SVGIG come from the germline V gene (reference sequence). V lost 0 bases, J lost 3 bases, and 14 bases lay in between. This CDR3 is built from 16 residues.

The J gene is TRBJ1-2, the V gene TRBV5-4, with D perhaps TRBD1 (6 bases). V was clipped by 2 bases and J by 3 bases, with 14 bases between them. There are 15 residues in the CDR3. Germline V gives CDR1 SGHNT, CDR2 YYREEE (reference sequence). The CDR3 coding sequence is TGTGCCAGCAGCTTCGCCCCACAGGGATACTATGGCTACACCTTC. Its protein product is CASSFAPQGYYGYTF.

The rearrangement uses TRBV4-1 and TRBJ1-1, with 8 bases lining up with TRBD1. V shed 1 base and J 4 bases; nucleotides not matched to a gene: 11. The CDR3 runs to 17 residues. Germline V gene data show CDR1 as MGHRA and CDR2 as YSYEKL. In DNA form, the CDR3 reads TGCGCCAGCAGCCAAGGCGGAGGGGTCAGGGGGCCCACTGAAGCTTTCTTT. It specifies CASSQGGGVRGPTEAFF.

The chain is built from TRBV14 and TRBJ2-7; D gene ambiguous. The CDR3 contains 12 residues. Trimming removed 1 base at V and 5 bases at J, with 6 bases between. Germline lookup yields CDR1 SGHDN and CDR2 FVKESK. The CDR3 loop is CASSQVIHEQYF. CDR3 nucleotide sequence: TGTGCCAGCAGCCAAGTAATCCACGAGCAGTACTTC.

This rearrangement joins TRBV27 to TRBJ2-2, with 8 nucleotides matching TRBD1. CDR3 length: 18 residues. The V segment lost 8 bases and the J segment 2 bases; nucleotides outside the gene matches: 16. Germline loops: CDR1 MNHEY, CDR2 SMNVEV (reference sequence). CDR3 coding DNA: TGTGCCAGCCAATTAAAAATTCGGACAGGGCTAAACACCGGGGAGCTGTTTTTT. Protein: CASQLKIRTGLNTGELFF.

The rearrangement joins TRBV7-8 to TRBJ1-4; 9 bases fit TRBD1. CDR3 length: 12 amino acids. J gave up 11 bases and V 9 bases, and 7 bases lay outside the gene matches. Germline V gene sequence: CDR1 SGHVS, CDR2 FQNEAQ. The CDR3 nucleotides read TGTGCCAGTTCGCTAGGGACAGGGAAACTGTTTTTT. Translation gives CASSLGTGKLFF.

This CDR3 reads CASSLKVRDIQYF. The DNA of the CDR3 is TGTGCCAGCAGCTTGAAAGTCAGGGACATTCAGTACTTC. This sequence joins TRBV5-6 and TRBJ2-4; tentative D call: TRBD1 (5 bases). Per germline, CDR1 SGHDT and CDR2 YYEEEE. The CDR3 has 13 residues. Trimming took off 1 base at V and 8 bases at J, with 10 bases between the two ends.

This chain joins TRBV12-5 and TRBJ1-1, with 10 positions matching TRBD1. The V segment lost 6 bases and the J segment 11 bases; nucleotides outside the gene matches: 12. The CDR3 has 14 amino acids. Per germline, CDR1 LGHNT and CDR2 FRNRAP. This CDR3 is CASGESPGQGLAFF. The CDR3 nucleotides are TGTGCTAGTGGCGAATCTCCGGGACAGGGGCTGGCTTTCTTT.

V usage is TRBV5-1 and J usage is TRBJ2-1, with 11 bases aligning to TRBD2. Germline V CDR1 and CDR2: SGHRS, YFSETQ. This CDR3 has 17 amino acids. V shed 7 bases, J shed 10 bases, and the junction held 19 bases outside the gene matches. The CDR3 bases are TGCGCCAGCGGCCCGCCCTCACTAGCGGGGGACCCTAGGGAGCAGTTCTTC. The encoded protein is CASGPPSLAGDPREQFF.

Worth noting for this clone: Its ends do not fully match the called genes, so a read error is possible. This sequence joins TRBV4-1 and TRBJ2-1, with D tentatively TRBD2 (5 bases). The CDR3 contains 18 residues. The germline V gene encodes CDR1 MGHRA and CDR2 YSYEKL. The CDR3 region is CASSQDSYTRELNNGQFF. CDR3 nucleotide sequence: TGCGCCAGCAGCCAAGATAGCTACACTAGAGAGCTTAACAATGGGCAGTTCTTC.

There are a few counts of this clone. The rearrangement joins TRBV7-9 to TRBJ1-2; D possibly corresponds to TRBD1 (6 bases). Trimming took off 3 bases at V and 4 bases at J, with 15 bases between the two ends. CDR3 length equals 15 residues. Germline values: CDR1 SEHNR, CDR2 FQNEAQ (reference sequence). The DNA for the CDR3 is TGTGCCAGCAGCTTGTCAACAGGGAGCTTCTATGGCTACACCTTC. It is translated as CASSLSTGSFYGYTF. The full variable domain, in which reference TRBV7-9 and TRBJ1-2 provide the parts outside the CDR3, is DTGVSQNPRHKITKRGQNVTFRCDPISEHNRLYWYRQTLGQGPEFLTYFQNEAQLEKSRLLSDRFSAERPKGSFSTLEIQRTEQGDSAMYLCASSLSTGSFYGYTFGSGTRLTVV.

V usage is TRBV10-3 and J usage is TRBJ2-6; no clear D gene. CDR1 is ENHRY, CDR2 SYGVKD, per germline. The CDR3 length is 18 residues. V lost 0 bases and J lost 5, with 17 bases in between. CDR3 nucleotide sequence: TGTGCCATCAGTGAGTCTACCCTCCGGGTCGATAGGGCCAACGTCCTGACTTTC. Amino acid sequence: CAISESTLRVDRANVLTF.

V is TRBV6-6 and J is TRBJ2-5; 13 bases map to TRBD2. The CDR3 contains 16 residues. Trimming at V came to 6 bases and at J to 3 bases, leaving 7 bases not matched to a gene. The germline V gene encodes CDR1 MNHNY and CDR2 SVGAGI (reference sequence). CDR3 sequence (DNA): TGTGCCAGCAGCGACGGACTAGCGGGGGCGAAAGAGACCCAGTACTTC. Translated: CASSDGLAGAKETQYF.

The rearrangement links TRBV9 to TRBJ1-6; 8 bases align to TRBD1. With 4 bases clipped from V and 8 bases from J, the junction kept 8 bases outside the gene matches. Germline CDR1 SGDLS, CDR2 YYNGEE. This CDR3 has 15 amino acids. Written as DNA, the CDR3 is TGTGCCAGCAGCCAAACAGGGGGATCGCATTCACCCCTCCACTTT. This gives the protein CASSQTGGSHSPLHF.

This clone was recorded only once. The chain joins TRBV28 to TRBJ2-1, with a weak D call TRBD2 (6 bases). The CDR3 extends over 14 amino acids. Germline V gives CDR1 MDHEN, CDR2 SYDVKM. Trimming left V 6 bases short and J 9 bases short, with 18 bases between. The CDR3 protein is CASSIGGEEGEQFF. The DNA for the CDR3 is TGTGCCAGCAGCATAGGAGGGGAAGAAGGTGAGCAGTTCTTC.

This clone was detected only once. The rearrangement links TRBV15 to TRBJ2-1; TRBD2 agrees at 7 bases. The CDR3 runs to 13 residues. Looked up from germline, CDR1 is LNHNV and CDR2 is YYDKDF (reference sequence). The junction had 3 bases not matched to a gene; V was cut back by 3 bases and J by 7 bases. The CDR3 loop is CATSRAGENEQFF. The CDR3 DNA is TGTGCCACCAGCAGGGCGGGGGAGAATGAGCAGTTCTTC.

The gene calls are TRBV7-6 and TRBJ1-5, with D possibly being TRBD1 (5 bases). Trimming removed 2 bases at V and 9 bases at J, with 14 bases between. This CDR3 comprises 14 residues. Germline loops: CDR1 SGHVS, CDR2 FNYEAQ. The CDR3 nucleotides are TGTGCCAGCAGCTTAACTCCGGCGGGGGGGCCCCAGCATTTT. It codes for CASSLTPAGGPQHF.

This clone appeared once. The chain employs TRBV27 and TRBJ1-5, with 9 bases identical to TRBD1. This CDR3 is 16 amino acids long. Germline CDR1 reads MNHEY; CDR2 reads SMNVEV (reference sequence). V lost 6 bases to trimming and J lost 2 bases; unmatched junction nucleotides: 8. CDR3 amino acids: CASRPGTGSGNQPQHF. For the CDR3, the DNA is TGTGCCAGCAGGCCCGGGACAGGGTCGGGCAATCAGCCCCAGCATTTT.

A note on this clone: Other nucleotide sequences from this sample produce the same CDR3. The V call is TRBV21-1, the J call TRBJ1-6. TRBV21-1 is classified as a pseudogene. The CDR3 is 19 amino acids. CDR3 sequence reads: CASSKGGGGRGTYNSPLHF. As DNA, the CDR3 is TGTGCCAGCAGCAAAGGTGGCGGGGGCAGGGGAACCTATAATTCGCCCCTCCACTTT.